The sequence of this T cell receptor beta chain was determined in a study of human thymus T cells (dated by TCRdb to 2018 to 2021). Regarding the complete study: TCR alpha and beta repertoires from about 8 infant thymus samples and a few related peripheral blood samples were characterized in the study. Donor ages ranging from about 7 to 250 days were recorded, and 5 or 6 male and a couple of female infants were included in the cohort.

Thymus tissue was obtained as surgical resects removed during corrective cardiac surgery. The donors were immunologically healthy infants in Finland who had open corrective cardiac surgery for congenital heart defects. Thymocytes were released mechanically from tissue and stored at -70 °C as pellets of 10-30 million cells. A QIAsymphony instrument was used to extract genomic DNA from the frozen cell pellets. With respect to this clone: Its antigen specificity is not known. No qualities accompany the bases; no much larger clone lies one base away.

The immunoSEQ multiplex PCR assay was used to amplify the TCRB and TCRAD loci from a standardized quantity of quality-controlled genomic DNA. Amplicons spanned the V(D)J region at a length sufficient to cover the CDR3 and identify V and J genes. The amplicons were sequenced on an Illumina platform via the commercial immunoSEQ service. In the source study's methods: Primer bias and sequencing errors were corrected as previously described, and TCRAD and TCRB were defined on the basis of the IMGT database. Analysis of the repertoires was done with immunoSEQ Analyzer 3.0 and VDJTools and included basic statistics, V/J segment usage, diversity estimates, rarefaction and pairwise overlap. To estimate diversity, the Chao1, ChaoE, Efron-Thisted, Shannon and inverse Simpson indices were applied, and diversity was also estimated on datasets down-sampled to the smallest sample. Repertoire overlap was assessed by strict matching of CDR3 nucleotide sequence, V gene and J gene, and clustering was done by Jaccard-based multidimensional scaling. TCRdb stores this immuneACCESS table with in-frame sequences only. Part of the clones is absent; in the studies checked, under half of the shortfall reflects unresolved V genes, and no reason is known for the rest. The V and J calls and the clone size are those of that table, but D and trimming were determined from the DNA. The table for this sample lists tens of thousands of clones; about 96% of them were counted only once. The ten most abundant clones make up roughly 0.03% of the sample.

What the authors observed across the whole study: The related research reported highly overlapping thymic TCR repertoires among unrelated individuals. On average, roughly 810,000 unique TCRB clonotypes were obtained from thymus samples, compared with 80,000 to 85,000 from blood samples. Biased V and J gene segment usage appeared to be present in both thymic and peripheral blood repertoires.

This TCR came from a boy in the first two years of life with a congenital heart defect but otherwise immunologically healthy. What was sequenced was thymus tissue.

The CDR3 region has the sequence CASSGTYNQPQHF. The DNA sequence follows: TGTGCCAGCAGTGGGACGTATAATCAGCCCCAGCATTTT. This chain is built from TRBV6-1 and TRBJ1-5; too little of a D gene remains to name it. The CDR3 measures 13 amino acids from cysteine to phenylalanine. The kept DNA is CDR3 alone, 39 bases in frame from the first base. Trimming takes 4 bases from V and 4 bases from J, and the germline ends sit 8 bases apart. CDR1 is given as MNHNS and CDR2 as SASEGT, both from the germline V gene.